Presented here are 3 T cell receptor beta chains from one specimen sequenced in a study of human T cells and chemical hapten exposure. Documented time point: patch test 1, 2 weeks after DPC sensitization. Treatment indicated: therapeutic diphenylcyclopropenone sensitization with weekly scalp DPC. Unfractionated whole blood served as the source for total RNA extraction. From the RACE reads, TCRdb called clonotypes with MiXCR, one entry per CDR3 protein. The sample contains some 52,000 distinct CDR3 sequences, approximately 10% of which appear only once. This sample comprised whole blood, obtained in connection with sensitization to the hapten diphenylcyclopropenone (DPC). Receptors originate from a woman aged 40 to 50 with alopecia areata. Some clones in this sample may be carry-over from other donors' samples.

This clonotype occurred many times. This sequence joins TRBV7-2 and TRBJ2-5; possibly TRBD1 for D (6 bases). Germline V gene sequence: CDR1 SGHTA, CDR2 FQGNSA. The CDR3 runs 14 residues. With 6 bases removed from V and 1 base from J, the gap between germline ends came to 12 bases. The CDR3 nucleotides are TGTGCCAGCAGACCGGGACACTCCCAAGAGACCCAGTACTTC. Its protein product is CASRPGHSQETQYF.

This clonotype showed up many times. CDR3 residues: CSASRRRGTDTQYF. The CDR3 DNA is TGCAGTGCTAGCCGGAGAAGAGGCACAGATACGCAGTATTTT. The V gene is TRBV20-1, the J gene TRBJ2-3; D gene uncertain. The germline gives CDR1 DFQATT, CDR2 SNEGSKA (reference sequence). This CDR3 spans 14 amino acids. Trimming took 3 bases from V and 1 from J, leaving 11 bases between them.

This clonotype has a count of ten or more. The rearrangement joins TRBV20-1 to TRBJ2-7; D is uncertain. This CDR3 has 14 amino acids. Germline CDR1 DFQATT, CDR2 SNEGSKA (reference sequence). Trimming removed 2 bases at V and 3 bases at J, with 14 bases between. The CDR3 protein is CSARPRTRNYEQYF. CDR3 in DNA: TGCAGTGCTAGACCCCGGACCCGGAACTACGAGCAGTACTTC.